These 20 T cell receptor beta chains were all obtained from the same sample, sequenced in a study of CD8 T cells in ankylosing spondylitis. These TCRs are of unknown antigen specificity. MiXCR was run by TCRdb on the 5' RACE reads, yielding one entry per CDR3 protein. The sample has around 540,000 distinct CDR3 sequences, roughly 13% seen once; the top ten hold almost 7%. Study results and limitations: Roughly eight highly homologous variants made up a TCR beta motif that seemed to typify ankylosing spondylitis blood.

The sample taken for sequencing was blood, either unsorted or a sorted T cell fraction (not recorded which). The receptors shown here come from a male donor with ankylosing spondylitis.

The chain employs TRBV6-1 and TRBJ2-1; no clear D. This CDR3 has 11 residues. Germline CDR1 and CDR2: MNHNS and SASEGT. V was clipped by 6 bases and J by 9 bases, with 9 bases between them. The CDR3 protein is CASRLMGEQFF. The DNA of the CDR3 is TGTGCCAGCAGGTTGATGGGTGAGCAGTTCTTC.

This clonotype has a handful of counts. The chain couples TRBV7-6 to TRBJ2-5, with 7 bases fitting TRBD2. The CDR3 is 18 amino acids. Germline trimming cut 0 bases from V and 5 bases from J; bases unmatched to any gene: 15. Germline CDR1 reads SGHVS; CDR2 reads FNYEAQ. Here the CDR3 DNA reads TGTGCCAGCAGCTTAGCTCTGGGGATGCCGAGCGGGACGGAGACCCAGTACTTC. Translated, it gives CASSLALGMPSGTETQYF.

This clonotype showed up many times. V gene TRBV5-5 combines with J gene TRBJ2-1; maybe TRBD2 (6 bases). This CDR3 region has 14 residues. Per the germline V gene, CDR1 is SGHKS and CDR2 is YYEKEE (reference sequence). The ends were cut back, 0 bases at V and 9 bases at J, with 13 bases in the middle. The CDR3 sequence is CASSLGTTLVEQFF. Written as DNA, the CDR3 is TGTGCCAGCAGCTTGGGGACTACCCTAGTTGAGCAGTTCTTC.

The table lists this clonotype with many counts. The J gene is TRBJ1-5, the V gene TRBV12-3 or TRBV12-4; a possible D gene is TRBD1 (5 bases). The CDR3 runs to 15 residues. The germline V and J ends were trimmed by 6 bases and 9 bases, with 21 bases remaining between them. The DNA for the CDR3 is TGTGCCAGCAGCGGGACTGAGCTAGTCGTAAGGCCCCAGCATTTT. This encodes CASSGTELVVRPQHF.

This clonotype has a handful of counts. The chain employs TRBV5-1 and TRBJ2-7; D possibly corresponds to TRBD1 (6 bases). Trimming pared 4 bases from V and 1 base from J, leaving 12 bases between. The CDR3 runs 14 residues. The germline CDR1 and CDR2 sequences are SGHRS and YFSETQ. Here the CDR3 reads CASSGLTGSYEQYF. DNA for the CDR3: TGCGCCAGCAGCGGCCTCACAGGGTCCTACGAGCAGTACTTC.

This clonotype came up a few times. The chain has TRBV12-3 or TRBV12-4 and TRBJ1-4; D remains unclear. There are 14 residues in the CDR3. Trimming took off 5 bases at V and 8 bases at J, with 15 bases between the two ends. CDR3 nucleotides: TGTGCCAGCAGTCTAGGGCCCGTCGGCGAAAAACTGTTTTTT. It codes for CASSLGPVGEKLFF.

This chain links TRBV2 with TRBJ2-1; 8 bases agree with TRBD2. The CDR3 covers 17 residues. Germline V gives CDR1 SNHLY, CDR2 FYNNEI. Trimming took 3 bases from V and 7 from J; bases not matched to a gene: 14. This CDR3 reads CASSDHLTSSGSNEQFF. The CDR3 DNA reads TGTGCCAGCAGTGACCACCTAACCTCAAGCGGGAGTAATGAGCAGTTCTTC.

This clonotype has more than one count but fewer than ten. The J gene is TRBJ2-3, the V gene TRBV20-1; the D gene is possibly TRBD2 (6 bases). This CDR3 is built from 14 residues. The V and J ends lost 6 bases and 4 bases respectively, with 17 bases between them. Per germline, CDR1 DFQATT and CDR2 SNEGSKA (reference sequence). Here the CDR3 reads CSALGGGWADTQYF. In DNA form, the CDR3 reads TGCAGTGCGCTAGGTGGGGGGTGGGCAGATACGCAGTATTTT.

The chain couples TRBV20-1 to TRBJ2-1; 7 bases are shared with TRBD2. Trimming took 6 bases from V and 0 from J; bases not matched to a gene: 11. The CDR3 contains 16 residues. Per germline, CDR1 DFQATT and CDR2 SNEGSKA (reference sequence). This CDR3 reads CSAISQAGSSYNEQFF. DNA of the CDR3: TGCAGTGCCATATCTCAAGCGGGAAGCTCCTACAATGAGCAGTTCTTC.

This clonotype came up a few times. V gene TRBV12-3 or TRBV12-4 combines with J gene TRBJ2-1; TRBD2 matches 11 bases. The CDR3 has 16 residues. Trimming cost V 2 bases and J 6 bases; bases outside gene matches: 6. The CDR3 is CASSLRGLAGSNEQFF. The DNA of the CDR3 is TGTGCCAGCAGTTTAAGAGGACTAGCGGGTTCCAATGAGCAGTTCTTC.

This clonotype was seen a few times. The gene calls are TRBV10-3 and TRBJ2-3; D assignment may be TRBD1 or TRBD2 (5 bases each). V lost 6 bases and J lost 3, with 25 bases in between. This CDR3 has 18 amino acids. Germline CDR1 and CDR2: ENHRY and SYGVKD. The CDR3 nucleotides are TGTGCCATCAGCGCTAATTGGGACGGACCGCGAGGAACAGATACGCAGTATTTT. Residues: CAISANWDGPRGTDTQYF.

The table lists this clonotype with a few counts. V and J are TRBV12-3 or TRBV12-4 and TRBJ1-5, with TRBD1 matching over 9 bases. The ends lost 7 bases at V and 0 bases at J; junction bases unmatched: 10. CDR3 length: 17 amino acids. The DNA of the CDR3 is TGTGCCAGCACTCTCGGGACAGGGTGGTATAGCAATCAGCCCCAGCATTTT. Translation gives CASTLGTGWYSNQPQHF.

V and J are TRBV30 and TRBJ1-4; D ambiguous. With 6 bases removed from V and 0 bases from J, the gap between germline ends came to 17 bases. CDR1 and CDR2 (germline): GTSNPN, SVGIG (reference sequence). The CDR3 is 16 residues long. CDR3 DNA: TGTGCCTGCTCTCGAGGAGTATCTTCAACTAATGAAAAACTGTTTTTT. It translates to CACSRGVSSTNEKLFF.

The CDR3 DNA reads TGCGCCAGCAGCTCTCTAGCGGGAGGGCAAGACATTCAGTACTTC. Translating gives CASSSLAGGQDIQYF. V is TRBV5-1 and J is TRBJ2-4; 12 nucleotides match TRBD2. Germline V gene lookup returns CDR1 SGHRS and CDR2 YFSETQ. CDR3 length: 15 amino acids. V gave up 3 bases and J gave up 8 bases; unmatched junction bases: 6.

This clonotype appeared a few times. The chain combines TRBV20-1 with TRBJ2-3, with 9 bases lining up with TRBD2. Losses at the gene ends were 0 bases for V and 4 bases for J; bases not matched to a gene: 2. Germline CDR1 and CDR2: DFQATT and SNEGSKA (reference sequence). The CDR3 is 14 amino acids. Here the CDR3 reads CSARDRTSADTQYF. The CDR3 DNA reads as TGCAGTGCTAGAGATCGGACTAGCGCAGATACGCAGTATTTT.

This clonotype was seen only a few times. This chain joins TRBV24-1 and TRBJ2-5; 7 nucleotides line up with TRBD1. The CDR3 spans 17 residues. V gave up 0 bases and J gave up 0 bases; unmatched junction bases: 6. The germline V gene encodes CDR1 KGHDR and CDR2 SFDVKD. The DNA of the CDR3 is TGTGCCACCAGTGATTTGAGGAAGGGGGCGAACCAAGAGACCCAGTACTTC. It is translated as CATSDLRKGANQETQYF.

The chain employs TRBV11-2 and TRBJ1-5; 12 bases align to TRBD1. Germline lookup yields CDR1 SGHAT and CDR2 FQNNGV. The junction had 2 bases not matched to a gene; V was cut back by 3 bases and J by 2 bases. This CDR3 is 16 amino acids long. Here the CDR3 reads CASSFGTGGGNQPQHF. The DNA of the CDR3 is TGTGCCAGCAGCTTCGGGACAGGGGGCGGCAATCAGCCCCAGCATTTT.

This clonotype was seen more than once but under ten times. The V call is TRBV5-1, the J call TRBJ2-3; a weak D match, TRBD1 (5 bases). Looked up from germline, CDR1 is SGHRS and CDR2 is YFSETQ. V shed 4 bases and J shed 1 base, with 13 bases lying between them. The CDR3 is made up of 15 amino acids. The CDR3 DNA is TGCGCCAGCAGCGGCTCAACAGGACGCACAGATACGCAGTATTTT. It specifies CASSGSTGRTDTQYF. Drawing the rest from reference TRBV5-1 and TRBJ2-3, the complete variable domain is KAGVTQTPRYLIKTRGQQVTLSCSPISGHRSVSWYQQTPGQGLQFLFEYFSETQRNKGNFPGRFSGRQFSNSRSEMNVSTLELGDSALYLCASSGSTGRTDTQYFGPGTRLTVL.

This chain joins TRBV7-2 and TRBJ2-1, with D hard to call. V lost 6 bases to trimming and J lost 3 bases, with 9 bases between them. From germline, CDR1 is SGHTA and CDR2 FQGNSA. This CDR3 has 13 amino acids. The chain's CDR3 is CASRPTFYNEQFF. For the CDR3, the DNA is TGTGCCAGCAGACCAACATTCTACAATGAGCAGTTCTTC.

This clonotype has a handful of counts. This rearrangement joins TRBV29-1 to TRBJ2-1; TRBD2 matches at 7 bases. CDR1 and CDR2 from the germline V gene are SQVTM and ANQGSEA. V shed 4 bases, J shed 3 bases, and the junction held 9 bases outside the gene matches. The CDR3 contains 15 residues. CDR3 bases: TGCAGCGTTGGAGCTAGCGGCCTAGACTACAATGAGCAGTTCTTC. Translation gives CSVGASGLDYNEQFF.